Detailed here is one T cell receptor beta chain. Its antigen is unknown. The expanded emulsion RT-PCR method captured paired alpha and beta chains from CD8+ T cells. During the second nested PCR, blocking oligonucleotides suppressed genes that were not paired. Emulsion RT-PCR used about 4,500-280,000 T cells and C-region, Stepout, V-region primers. TCRdb ran MiXCR on the emulsion pairing reads and lists one entry per CDR3 protein. This sample carries about 40,000 distinct CDR3 sequences, 45% of them seen once, and the ten largest clones take approximately 60%. This entry belongs to a study of T cell repertoires in breast cancer. Across the whole study: Tumors, lymph nodes and blood came from breast cancer patients, plus healthy blood. General observations from the study: Tumor-involved sentinel nodes shared 6% to 10% of TCRs with matched tumors, tumor-free nodes less than 2.5%. Discarding singleton TCRs may have missed genuine antitumor clones.

CDR1 and CDR2 from the germline V gene are DFQATT and SNEGSKA (reference sequence). The CDR3 extends over 13 amino acids. Trimming shortened V by 3 bases and J by 3 bases, and 11 bases separated the two germline ends. The clonotype comes from a pool of human donors with breast cancer or a healthy control (not recorded which). Sequencing was done on a sample of CD8+ T cells. This chain joins TRBV20-1 and TRBJ1-1, with D possibly matching TRBD1 (6 bases). The CDR3 DNA reads as TGCAGTGCTAGTCACAGGGTCGACACTGAAGCTTTCTTT. Its translation is CSASHRVDTEAFF.